This TCR beta chain was sequenced for a study of blood T cell repertoires in COVID-19. Study summary: Whether acute or convalescent, the COVID-19 samples came from the United States, Italy and Spain. The analysed material was cDNA or gDNA that came from T cells, B-cell-depleted T cells, or PBMCs.

Germline V lookup: CDR1 MNHEY, CDR2 SMNVEV (reference sequence). CDR3 length equals 15 residues. Trimming removed 1 base from V and 5 bases from J, with 14 bases in between. Authors' data handling: Estimated nucleated cell counts came from reference gene primer amplification. Clones were sequenced by immunoSEQ multiplex PCR, and TCRdb holds only the in-frame ones, with some missing. That table is the source of V, J and clone size, and D and trimming were worked out from the DNA. The sample yields around 300,000 clones, roughly nine tenths seen once. Recruitment covered about two dozen US areas and drew participants whose ages spanned roughly 18 to 100 years.

This clonotype originated in a woman aged 55-69 years who had recovered from COVID-19. Sequenced input: PBMCs or T cells enriched from blood (not recorded which). This chain uses TRBV27 with TRBJ1-1; a weak D match, TRBD1 (6 bases). The CDR3 spells CASSLFGAGVTEAFF. In DNA form, the CDR3 reads TGTGCCAGCAGTTTATTTGGGGCAGGGGTGACTGAAGCTTTCTTT.